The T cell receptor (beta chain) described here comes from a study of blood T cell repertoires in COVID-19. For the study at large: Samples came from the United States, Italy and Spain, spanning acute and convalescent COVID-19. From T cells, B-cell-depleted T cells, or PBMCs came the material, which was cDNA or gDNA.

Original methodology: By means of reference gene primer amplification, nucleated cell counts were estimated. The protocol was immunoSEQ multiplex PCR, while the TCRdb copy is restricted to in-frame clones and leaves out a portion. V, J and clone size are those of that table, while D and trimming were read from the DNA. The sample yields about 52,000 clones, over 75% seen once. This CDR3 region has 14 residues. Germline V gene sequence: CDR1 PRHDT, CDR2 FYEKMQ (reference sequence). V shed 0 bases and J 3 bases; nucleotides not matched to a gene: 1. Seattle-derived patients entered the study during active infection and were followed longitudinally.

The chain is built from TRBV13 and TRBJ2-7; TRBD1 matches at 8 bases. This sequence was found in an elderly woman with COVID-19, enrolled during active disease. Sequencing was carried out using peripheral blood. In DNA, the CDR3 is TGTGCCAGCAGCTTAGGACAGGGGGACTACGAGCAGTACTTC. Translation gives CASSLGQGDYEQYF. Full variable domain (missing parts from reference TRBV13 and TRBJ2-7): AAGVIQSPRHLIKEKRETATLKCYPIPRHDTVYWYQQGPGQDPQFLISFYEKMQSDKGSIPDRFSAQQFSDYHSELNMSSLELGDSALYFCASSLGQGDYEQYFGPGTRLTVT.